Here is one T cell receptor beta chain with its context. Repertoires were generated with immunoSEQ multiplex PCR, while TCRdb's copy carries only in-frame clones and drops some. The repertoire has 45,000 to 55,000 clones, 79% of them found once; the top ten carry around 9.3%. The entry originates in a study of PD-L1 blockade in urothelial cancer. Study-wide context: The patients' atezolizumab therapy, 1,200 mg intravenously every 3 weeks, started at some point between 2013 and 2014. When blood samples were assessed, the median T cell count was around 150,000. Blood analysis took place 3 weeks (second dose) and 6 weeks after treatment start.

The CDR3 has 14 residues. In germline, CDR1 is SSHAT, CDR2 FNYEAQ (reference sequence). Time point denoted: pretreatment peripheral blood. The study enrolled patients with locally advanced or metastatic urothelial carcinoma. The chain uses TRBV7-7 and TRBJ2-5, with 12 bases matching TRBD1. Material: PBMCs, obtained around atezolizumab (anti-PD-L1) treatment. The receptor's source is a man between 65 and 85 years old with urothelial cancer. Here the CDR3 reads CASGGQGAGETQYF. CDR3 nucleotide sequence: TGTGCTAGTGGGGGACAGGGGGCAGGAGAGACCCAGTACTTC. The entire variable domain, with the rest obtained from reference TRBV7-7 and TRBJ2-5, is as follows: GAGVSQSPRYKVTKRGQDVTLRCDPISSHATLYWYQQALGQGPEFLTYFNYEAQPDKSGLPSDRFSAERPEGSISTLTIQRTEQRDSAMYRCASGGQGAGETQYFGPGTRLLVL.